The clone carrying this TCR beta chain was detected a few times. TCRdb redid the calling of the 5' RACE reads with MiXCR, one entry per CDR3 protein. The table includes roughly 480,000 distinct CDR3 sequences, 20% to 25% detected once. This sample was taken from a study of identical twins. CDR1 SQVTM and CDR2 ANQGSEA come from the germline V gene. The CDR3 is 12 amino acids. The V gene lost 4 bases and the J gene lost 3 bases, with 9 bases spanning the gap. This same sample was also part of a study on T cells expressing NK-cell markers.

The rearrangement uses TRBV29-1 and TRBJ1-1; D call uncertain. The sample taken for sequencing was CD4+ T cells sorted from blood. This TCR was sampled from a woman under 30 in good health. CDR3 DNA: TGCAGCGTTGTCAGAGGGCACACTGAAGCTTTCTTT. It is translated as CSVVRGHTEAFF.